The 30 T cell receptor beta chains reported below all come from one sample, sequenced in a study of blood T cells in healthy people across ages. With a J-beta primer mix and a sample-barcoded 5' primer, a second PCR ran about 6 to 11 cycles. MiXCR, applied by TCRdb to the 5' RACE reads, yields one record per CDR3 protein. Here the sample spans 800,000 or so distinct CDR3 sequences, less than 80% being singletons. Sequencing was carried out using blood. The receptors originated from a man aged 30 to 39 in good health.

This chain joins TRBV7-2 and TRBJ1-1, with TRBD1 identical over 9 bases. Germline CDR1 is SGHTA and CDR2 is FQGNSA. The CDR3 runs 16 residues. V was pared by 0 bases and J by 3 bases, with 5 bases of the junction left unmatched. The CDR3 sequence: CASSLAGQGSHTEAFF. DNA for the CDR3: TGTGCCAGCAGCTTAGCTGGACAGGGGTCCCACACTGAAGCTTTCTTT.

The chain has TRBV5-5 and TRBJ1-2; TRBD1 agrees at 9 bases. Germline V CDR1 and CDR2: SGHKS, YYEKEE (reference sequence). The CDR3 is 14 amino acids. With 3 bases clipped from V and 7 bases from J, the junction kept 7 bases outside the gene matches. CDR3 DNA: TGTGCCAGCAGCTCGGGTACAGGGGGCCTTGGCTACACCTTC. Translated: CASSSGTGGLGYTF.

This chain uses TRBV6-5 with TRBJ2-1, with 7 bases lining up with TRBD2. The ends lost 8 bases at V and 6 bases at J; junction bases unmatched: 7. Germline values: CDR1 MNHEY, CDR2 SVGAGI. The CDR3 is made up of 13 amino acids. The CDR3 DNA reads TGTGCCAGCGGCCAGACTAGCCCCAATGAGCAGTTCTTC. The encoded protein is CASGQTSPNEQFF.

The genes are TRBV5-6 and TRBJ1-5; 9 bases align to TRBD1. V dropped 3 bases and J dropped 6; count of bases not matched to a gene: 7. Looked up from germline, CDR1 is SGHDT and CDR2 is YYEEEE. There are 15 residues in the CDR3. The CDR3 DNA follows: TGTGCCAGCAGCTCGATGACAGGGGGATTTCAGCCCCAGCATTTT. Protein sequence: CASSSMTGGFQPQHF.

The J gene is TRBJ1-2, the V gene TRBV7-2; D unclear. This CDR3 has 15 residues. CDR1 and CDR2 (germline): SGHTA, FQGNSA. V lost 1 base to trimming and J lost 1 base, with 10 bases between them. CDR3 region: CASSLDWAVNYGYTF. In nucleotides, the CDR3 is TGTGCCAGCAGCTTAGATTGGGCAGTTAACTATGGCTACACCTTC.

This sequence joins TRBV30 and TRBJ1-6, with unresolved D. Per the germline V gene, CDR1 is GTSNPN and CDR2 is SVGIG (reference sequence). V dropped 3 bases and J dropped 9 bases, with 15 bases sitting between them. This CDR3 has 14 amino acids. CDR3 loop: CAWREAQALSPLHF. The CDR3 DNA reads as TGTGCCTGGAGGGAAGCCCAAGCCCTTTCACCCCTCCACTTT.

The gene calls are TRBV24-1 and TRBJ2-5, with a possible D match to TRBD2 (6 bases). The CDR3 extends over 16 amino acids. The ends were cut back, 4 bases at V and 11 bases at J, with 25 bases in the middle. Per the germline V gene, CDR1 is KGHDR and CDR2 is SFDVKD. The CDR3 nucleotides are TGTGCCACCAGTGACCCTGGTGGGCGGAGGGTTAATGAGCAGTACTTC. This sequence encodes CATSDPGGRRVNEQYF.

The chain is built from TRBV27 and TRBJ2-7; possible D gene TRBD2, 7 bases. CDR1 is MNHEY and CDR2 is SMNVEV in the germline V gene (reference sequence). The V and J ends lost 5 bases and 6 bases respectively, with 14 bases between them. The CDR3 has 13 amino acids. CDR3 sequence: CASSRAGACEQYF. CDR3 bases: TGTGCCAGCAGTAGGGCGGGGGCTTGCGAGCAGTACTTC.

This clonotype occurred once. One end of the junction is discordant with germline, which a read error may explain. Written as DNA, the CDR3 is TGTGCCAGTAGCGCCGACGGGCCCCAGTACTTC. It specifies CASSADGPQYF. The J gene is TRBJ2-5, the V gene TRBV9; D perhaps matches TRBD2 (5 bases). Germline assignment: CDR1 SGDLS and CDR2 YYNGEE. There are 11 residues in the CDR3. The full variable domain, completed using reference TRBV9 and TRBJ2-5, is DSGVTQTPKHLITATGQRVTLRCSPRSGDLSVYWYQQSLDQGLQFLIQYYNGEERAKGNILERFSAQQFPDLHSELNLSSLELGDSALYFCASSADGPQYFGPGTRLLVL.

Only a few counts were recorded for this clonotype. This rearrangement joins TRBV12-3 or TRBV12-4 to TRBJ2-1; no firm D call. This CDR3 spans 15 amino acids. Trimming left V 3 bases short and J 4 bases short, with 13 bases between. The CDR3 region has the DNA TGTGCCAGCAGTTTTGAGGAACCGAATTACAATGAGCAGTTCTTC. This encodes CASSFEEPNYNEQFF.

This sequence joins TRBV13 and TRBJ2-7; the match to TRBD1 covers 7 bases. From germline, CDR1 is PRHDT and CDR2 FYEKMQ (reference sequence). This CDR3 is built from 13 residues. With 6 bases clipped from V and 3 bases from J, the junction kept 5 bases outside the gene matches. CDR3 DNA sequence: TGTGCCAGCAGACAGGGGAATATCTACGAGCAGTACTTC. Encoded protein: CASRQGNIYEQYF.

There are many counts of this clonotype. This chain links TRBV27 with TRBJ2-5, with D tentatively TRBD2 (5 bases). CDR1 is MNHEY and CDR2 is SMNVEV in the germline V gene (reference sequence). CDR3 length equals 12 residues. The V end lost 3 bases, the J end lost 5 bases, and 7 bases lay between the germline ends. The CDR3, as DNA: TGTGCCAGCAGTTTCTCGGGGGAGACCCAGTACTTC. Translated, it gives CASSFSGETQYF.

The V call is TRBV9, the J call TRBJ2-7, with 10 positions matching TRBD2. Germline assignment: CDR1 SGDLS and CDR2 YYNGEE. V trimming: 1 base; J trimming: 3 bases; junction bases outside the gene matches: 4. The CDR3 covers 15 residues. As DNA, the CDR3 is TGTGCCAGCAGCGTATCGGGACTAGCGAACTACGAGCAGTACTTC. It specifies CASSVSGLANYEQYF.

The chain combines TRBV15 with TRBJ2-3; D call uncertain. The CDR3 consists of 12 residues. Trimming shortened V by 6 bases and J by 6 bases, and 10 bases separated the two germline ends. CDR1 is LNHNV, CDR2 YYDKDF, per germline (reference sequence). CDR3 region: CATSKSRDTQYF. As DNA, the CDR3 is TGTGCCACCAGTAAATCGAGGGATACGCAGTATTTT.

The gene calls are TRBV7-9 and TRBJ2-5; D possibly corresponds to TRBD1 (6 bases). The J call may be wrong; the DNA end is better matched by TRBJ2-7. Per the germline V gene, CDR1 is SEHNR and CDR2 is FQNEAQ (reference sequence). The CDR3 runs to 13 residues. CDR3 coding DNA: TGTGCCAGCAGCCCGACAGGTCTTGACGAGCAGTACTTC. This gives the protein CASSPTGLDEQYF.

The chain is built from TRBV3-1 and TRBJ1-5, with D uncertain. The V gene lost 1 base and the J gene lost 1 base, with 8 bases spanning the gap. Germline V CDR1 and CDR2: LGHDT, YNNKEL (reference sequence). The CDR3 totals 15 residues. The DNA for the CDR3 is TGTGCCAGCAGCCAAGCGGTGGGAAGCAATCAGCCCCAGCATTTT. It specifies CASSQAVGSNQPQHF.

J is TRBJ2-1 and V is TRBV2; 13 nucleotides match TRBD2. The CDR3 is 14 amino acids. Per germline, CDR1 SNHLY and CDR2 FYNNEI. V was pared by 6 bases and J by 8 bases, with 4 bases of the junction left unmatched. CDR3 nucleotide sequence: TGTGCCAGCAGAAGGACTAGCGGGAGCGATGAGCAGTTCTTC. It encodes CASRRTSGSDEQFF.

There are a few counts of this clonotype. The chain has TRBV7-2 and TRBJ2-7, with a tentative D call TRBD2 (5 bases). Per the germline V gene, CDR1 is SGHTA and CDR2 is FQGNSA. The CDR3 length is 13 residues. V was clipped by 1 base and J by 8 bases, with 12 bases between them. Here the CDR3 reads CASSLDPGMKQYF. Here the CDR3 DNA reads TGTGCCAGCAGCTTAGACCCCGGGATGAAGCAGTACTTC.

The gene calls are TRBV20-1 and TRBJ1-2; 7 positions agree with TRBD1. This CDR3 region has 14 residues. Germline CDR1 is DFQATT and CDR2 is SNEGSKA (reference sequence). V dropped 6 bases and J dropped 2; count of bases not matched to a gene: 9. The chain's CDR3 is CSAHPPGQNYGYTF. CDR3 coding DNA: TGCAGTGCACACCCTCCGGGACAGAACTATGGCTACACCTTC.

V usage is TRBV6-1 and J usage is TRBJ1-2, with TRBD1 matching over 7 bases. The CDR3 spans 16 residues. The V gene's germline CDR1 is MNHNS and CDR2 SASEGT. V shed 3 bases, J shed 4 bases, and the junction held 11 bases outside the gene matches. The DNA for the CDR3 is TGTGCCAGCAGTGACCCAGTTAGACAGGGTTTCTATGGCTACACCTTC. It codes for CASSDPVRQGFYGYTF.

This clonotype has a count of ten or more. The genes are TRBV29-1 and TRBJ2-7, with 7 nucleotides matching TRBD1. V lost 8 bases, J lost 2 bases, and 6 bases stayed unmatched. The length of the CDR3 is 12 residues. The germline V gene encodes CDR1 SQVTM and CDR2 ANQGSEA. CDR3 nucleotide sequence: TGCAGCACAAAACAGGGGACCTACGAGCAGTACTTC. Translation: CSTKQGTYEQYF.

About this clonotype itself: A single base separates this from a much larger clone, so it may be a read error. J is TRBJ2-3 and V is TRBV9; TRBD2 matches at 11 bases. This CDR3 has 17 amino acids. Germline assignment: CDR1 SGDLS and CDR2 YYNGEE. In DNA, the CDR3 is TGTACCAGCAGCACTAGCGGGGGCACACCTAGCACAGATACGCAGTATTTT. Translation gives CTSSTSGGTPSTDTQYF.

J is TRBJ2-1 and V is TRBV7-8, with TRBD2 matching 15 bases. CDR3 length equals 16 residues. The V gene's germline CDR1 is SGHVS and CDR2 FQNEAQ. V lost 5 bases, J lost 8 bases, and 7 bases stayed unmatched. CDR3 sequence reads: CASSPGLAGGRYEQFF. The CDR3 coding sequence is TGTGCCAGCAGCCCGGGACTAGCGGGGGGCCGGTATGAGCAGTTCTTC.

The chain joins TRBV5-6 to TRBJ2-1, with D hard to call. The CDR3 runs to 12 residues. V lost 1 base, J lost 8 bases, and 7 bases lay in between. CDR1 is SGHDT, CDR2 YYEEEE, per germline. The CDR3 loop reads CASSLISYEQFF. The CDR3, as DNA: TGTGCCAGCAGCTTGATTAGTTATGAGCAGTTCTTC.

CDR3 region: CASSHGLAGGFYNEQFF. CDR3 nucleotide sequence: TGCGCCAGCAGCCACGGACTAGCGGGGGGGTTCTACAATGAGCAGTTCTTC. This rearrangement joins TRBV4-1 to TRBJ2-1, with TRBD2 matching over 15 bases. The CDR3 extends over 17 amino acids. V lost 3 bases and J lost 3; bases outside the gene matches: 3. CDR1 is MGHRA and CDR2 is YSYEKL in the germline V gene.

The chain links TRBV4-2 to TRBJ2-3, with D unresolved. Per germline, CDR1 LGHNA and CDR2 YNFKEQ. The CDR3 covers 16 residues. Trimming removed 4 bases at V and 0 bases at J, with 14 bases between. The CDR3 is CASSPPGTPSTDTQYF. The CDR3 DNA reads as TGTGCCAGCAGCCCTCCTGGAACTCCTAGCACAGATACGCAGTATTTT.

V is TRBV9 and J is TRBJ2-1; 8 bases map to TRBD2. The CDR3 covers 15 residues. CDR1 and CDR2 (germline): SGDLS, YYNGEE. Trimming removed 3 bases from V and 7 bases from J; junction bases left unmatched: 9. The CDR3 DNA reads TGTGCCAGCAGCGCCCAACGGGGGGGCGTGAATGAGCAGTTCTTC. Amino acid sequence: CASSAQRGGVNEQFF.

For this clonotype: A much larger clone sits a single nucleotide away, making a read error possible. The chain links TRBV20-1 to TRBJ1-4; D may be TRBD1 (6 bases). Trimming stripped 1 base from V and 8 bases from J, with 14 bases between. Germline values: CDR1 DFQATT, CDR2 SNEGSKA (reference sequence). This CDR3 is 14 amino acids long. CDR3: CSARGKQGWEKLFF. CDR3 nucleotides: TGCAGTGCTAGAGGGAAACAGGGATGGGAAAAACTGTTTTTT.

This clonotype occurred a few times. V and J are TRBV12-3 or TRBV12-4 and TRBJ2-7, with D maybe TRBD1 (6 bases). The length of the CDR3 is 13 residues. With 5 bases removed from V and 3 bases from J, the gap between germline ends came to 11 bases. The DNA of the CDR3 is TGTGCCAGCAGTCCTGACAGGATCTACGAGCAGTACTTC. This codes for CASSPDRIYEQYF.

The V call is TRBV4-3, the J call TRBJ1-2, with D possibly matching TRBD1 (5 bases). Germline assignment: CDR1 LGHNA and CDR2 YSLEER. The V end was cut by 3 bases, the J end by 8 bases, with 19 bases between. This CDR3 is 15 amino acids long. The CDR3 spells CASSHPGDSTEGYTF. For the CDR3, the DNA is TGCGCCAGCAGCCACCCAGGAGACAGTACGGAGGGCTACACCTTC.